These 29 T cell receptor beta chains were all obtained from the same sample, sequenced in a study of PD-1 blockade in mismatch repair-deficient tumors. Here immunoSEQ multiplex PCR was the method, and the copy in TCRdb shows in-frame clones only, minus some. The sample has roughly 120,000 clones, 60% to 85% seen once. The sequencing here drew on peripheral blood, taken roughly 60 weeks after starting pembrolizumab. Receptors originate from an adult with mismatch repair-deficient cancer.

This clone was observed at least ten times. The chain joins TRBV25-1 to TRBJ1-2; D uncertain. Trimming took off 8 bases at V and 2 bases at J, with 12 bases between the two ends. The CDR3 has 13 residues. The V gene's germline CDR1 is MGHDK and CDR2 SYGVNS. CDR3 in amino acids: CASAGRSNYGYTF. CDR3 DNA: TGTGCCAGCGCCGGTAGGTCCAACTATGGCTACACCTTC.

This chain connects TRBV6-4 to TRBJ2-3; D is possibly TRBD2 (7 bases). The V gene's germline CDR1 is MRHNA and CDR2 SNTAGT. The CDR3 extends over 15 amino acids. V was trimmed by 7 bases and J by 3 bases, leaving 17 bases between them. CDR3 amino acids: CASKAGGRETDTQYF. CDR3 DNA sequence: TGTGCCAGCAAAGCCGGGGGGCGGGAAACAGATACGCAGTATTTT.

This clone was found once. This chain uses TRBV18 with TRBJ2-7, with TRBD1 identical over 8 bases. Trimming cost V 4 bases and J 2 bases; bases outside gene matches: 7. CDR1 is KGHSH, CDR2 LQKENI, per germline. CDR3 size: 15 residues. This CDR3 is CASSRTGNGAYEQYF. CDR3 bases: TGTGCCAGCTCACGGACAGGGAACGGCGCCTACGAGCAGTACTTC.

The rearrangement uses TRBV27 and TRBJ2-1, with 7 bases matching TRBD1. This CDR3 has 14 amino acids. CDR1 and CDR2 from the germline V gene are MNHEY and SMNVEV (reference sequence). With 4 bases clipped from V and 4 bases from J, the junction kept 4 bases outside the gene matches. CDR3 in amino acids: CASSWGQHYNEQFF. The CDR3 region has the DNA TGTGCCAGCAGTTGGGGACAGCATTACAATGAGCAGTTCTTC.

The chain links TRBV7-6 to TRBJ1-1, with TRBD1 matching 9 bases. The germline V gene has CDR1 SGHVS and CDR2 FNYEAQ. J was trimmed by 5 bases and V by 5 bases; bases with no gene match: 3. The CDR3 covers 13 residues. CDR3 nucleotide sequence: TGTGCCAGCAGCCGGGACAGGGATACTGAAGCTTTCTTT. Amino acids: CASSRDRDTEAFF. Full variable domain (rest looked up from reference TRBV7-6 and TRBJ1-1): GAGVSQSPRYKVTKRGQDVALRCDPISGHVSLYWYRQALGQGPEFLTYFNYEAQQDKSGLPNDRFSAERPEGSISTLTIQRTEQRDSAMYRCASSRDRDTEAFFGQGTRLTVV.

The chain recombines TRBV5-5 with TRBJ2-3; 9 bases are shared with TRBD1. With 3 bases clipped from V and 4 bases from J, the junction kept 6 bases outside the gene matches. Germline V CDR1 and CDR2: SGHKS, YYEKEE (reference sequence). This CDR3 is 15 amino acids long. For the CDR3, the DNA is TGTGCCAGCAGCTCACAGGGGGCTTCGGCAGATACGCAGTATTTT. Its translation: CASSSQGASADTQYF.

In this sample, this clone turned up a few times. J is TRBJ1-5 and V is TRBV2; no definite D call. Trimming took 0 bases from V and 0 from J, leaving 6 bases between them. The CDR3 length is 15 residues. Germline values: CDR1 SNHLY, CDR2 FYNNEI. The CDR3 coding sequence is TGTGCCAGCAGTGAAGCCAGTCGTAGCAATCAGCCCCAGCATTTT. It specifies CASSEASRSNQPQHF.

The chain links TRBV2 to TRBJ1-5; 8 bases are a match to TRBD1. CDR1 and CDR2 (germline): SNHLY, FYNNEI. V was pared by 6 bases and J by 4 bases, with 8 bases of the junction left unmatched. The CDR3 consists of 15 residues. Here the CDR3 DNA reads TGTGCCAGCAGCGCCAGGGGGCAGGGGAATCAGCCCCAGCATTTT. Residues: CASSARGQGNQPQHF.

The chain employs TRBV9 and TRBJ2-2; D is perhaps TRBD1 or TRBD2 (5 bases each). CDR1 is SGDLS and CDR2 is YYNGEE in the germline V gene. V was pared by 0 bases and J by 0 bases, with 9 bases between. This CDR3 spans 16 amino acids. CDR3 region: CASSVVRGANTGELFF. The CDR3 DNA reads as TGTGCCAGCAGCGTAGTCCGAGGGGCGAACACCGGGGAGCTGTTTTTT.

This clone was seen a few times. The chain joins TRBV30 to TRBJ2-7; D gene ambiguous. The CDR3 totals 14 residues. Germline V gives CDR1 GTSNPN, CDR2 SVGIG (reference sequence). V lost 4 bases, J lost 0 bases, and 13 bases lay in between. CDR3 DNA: TGTGCCTGGAAAAGAAGCCATAGCTCCTACGAGCAGTACTTC. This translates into CAWKRSHSSYEQYF.

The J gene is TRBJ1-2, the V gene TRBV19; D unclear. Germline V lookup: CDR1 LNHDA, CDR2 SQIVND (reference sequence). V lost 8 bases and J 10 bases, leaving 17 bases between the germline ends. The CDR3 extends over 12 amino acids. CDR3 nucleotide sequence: TGTGCCAGTGGAGTAAAGGGCCATATCTACACCTTC. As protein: CASGVKGHIYTF.

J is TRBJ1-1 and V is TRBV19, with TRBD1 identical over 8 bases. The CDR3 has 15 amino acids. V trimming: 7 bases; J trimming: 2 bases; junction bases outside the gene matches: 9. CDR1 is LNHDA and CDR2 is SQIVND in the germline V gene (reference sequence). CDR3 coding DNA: TGTGCCAGTAAAGACAGGGGAGGGATCAACACTGAAGCTTTCTTT. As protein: CASKDRGGINTEAFF.

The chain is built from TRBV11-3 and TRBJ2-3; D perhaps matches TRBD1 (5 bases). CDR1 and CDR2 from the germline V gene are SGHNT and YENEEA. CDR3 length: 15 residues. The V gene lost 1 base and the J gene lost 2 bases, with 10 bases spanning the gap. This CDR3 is CASSLGGRYTDTQYF. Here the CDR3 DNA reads TGTGCCAGCAGCTTAGGGGGCCGATACACAGATACGCAGTATTTT.

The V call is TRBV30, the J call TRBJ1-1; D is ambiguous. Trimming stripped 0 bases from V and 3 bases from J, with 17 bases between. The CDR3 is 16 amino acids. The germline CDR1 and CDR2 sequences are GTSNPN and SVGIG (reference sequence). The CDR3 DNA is TGTGCCTGGAGTGTACCCGGGGTTTTGGGCGACACTGAAGCTTTCTTT. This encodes CAWSVPGVLGDTEAFF.

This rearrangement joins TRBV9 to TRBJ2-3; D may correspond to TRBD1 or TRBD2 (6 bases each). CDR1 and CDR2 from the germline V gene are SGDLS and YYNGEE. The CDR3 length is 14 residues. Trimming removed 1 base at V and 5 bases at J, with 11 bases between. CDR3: CASSVRRGGDTQYF. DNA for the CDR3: TGTGCCAGCAGCGTACGCAGGGGAGGAGATACGCAGTATTTT.

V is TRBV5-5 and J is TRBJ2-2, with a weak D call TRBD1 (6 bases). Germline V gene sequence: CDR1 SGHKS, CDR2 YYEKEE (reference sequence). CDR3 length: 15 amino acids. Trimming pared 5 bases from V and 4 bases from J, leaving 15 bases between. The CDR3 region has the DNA TGTGCCAGCAGTTCCGAACAGGGCCTCACCGGGGAGCTGTTTTTT. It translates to CASSSEQGLTGELFF.

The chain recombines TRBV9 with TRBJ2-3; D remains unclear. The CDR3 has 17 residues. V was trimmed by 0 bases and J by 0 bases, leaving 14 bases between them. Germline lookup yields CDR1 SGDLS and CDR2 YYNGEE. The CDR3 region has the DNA TGTGCCAGCAGCGTAGAGATGGCGGCACCTAGCACAGATACGCAGTATTTT. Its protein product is CASSVEMAAPSTDTQYF. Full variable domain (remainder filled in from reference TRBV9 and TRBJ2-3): DSGVTQTPKHLITATGQRVTLRCSPRSGDLSVYWYQQSLDQGLQFLIQYYNGEERAKGNILERFSAQQFPDLHSELNLSSLELGDSALYFCASSVEMAAPSTDTQYFGPGTRLTVL.

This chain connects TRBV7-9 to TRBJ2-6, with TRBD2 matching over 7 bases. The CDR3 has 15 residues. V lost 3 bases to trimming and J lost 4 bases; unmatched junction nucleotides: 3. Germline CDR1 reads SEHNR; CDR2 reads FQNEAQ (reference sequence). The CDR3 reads CASSLSGAGANVLTF. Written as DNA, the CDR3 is TGTGCCAGCAGCTTGAGCGGGGCCGGGGCCAACGTCCTGACTTTC.

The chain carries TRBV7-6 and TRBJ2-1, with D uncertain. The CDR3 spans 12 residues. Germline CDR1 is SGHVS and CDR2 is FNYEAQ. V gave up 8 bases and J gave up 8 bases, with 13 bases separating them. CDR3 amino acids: CASVDALDEQFF. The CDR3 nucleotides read TGTGCCAGCGTGGACGCTTTGGATGAGCAGTTCTTC.

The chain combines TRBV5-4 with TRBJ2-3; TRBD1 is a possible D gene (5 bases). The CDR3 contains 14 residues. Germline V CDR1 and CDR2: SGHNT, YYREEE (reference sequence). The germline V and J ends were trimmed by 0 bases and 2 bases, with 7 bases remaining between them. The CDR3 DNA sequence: TGTGCCAGCAGCTTGGGACAGTTCACAGATACGCAGTATTTT. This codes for CASSLGQFTDTQYF.

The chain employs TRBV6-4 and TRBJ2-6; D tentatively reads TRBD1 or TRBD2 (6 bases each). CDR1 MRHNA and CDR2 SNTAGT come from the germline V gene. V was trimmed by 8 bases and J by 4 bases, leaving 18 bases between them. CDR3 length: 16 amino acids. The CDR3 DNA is TGTGCCAGCCACACGGGGGCGTCGTACGGGGCCAACGTCCTGACTTTC. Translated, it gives CASHTGASYGANVLTF.

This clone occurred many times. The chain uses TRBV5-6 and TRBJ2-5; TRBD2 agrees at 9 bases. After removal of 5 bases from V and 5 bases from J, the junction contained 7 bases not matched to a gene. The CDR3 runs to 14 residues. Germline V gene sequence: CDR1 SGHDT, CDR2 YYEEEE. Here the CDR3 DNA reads TGTGCCAGCAGTCATAGCGGGAGAGGGGAGACCCAGTACTTC. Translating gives CASSHSGRGETQYF.

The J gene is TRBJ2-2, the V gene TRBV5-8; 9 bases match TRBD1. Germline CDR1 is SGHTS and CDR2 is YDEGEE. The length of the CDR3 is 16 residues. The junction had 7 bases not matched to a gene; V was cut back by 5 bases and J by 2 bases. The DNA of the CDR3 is TGTGCCAGCAGTTTTAAGGGACAGGGCAACACCGGGGAGCTGTTTTTT. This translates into CASSFKGQGNTGELFF.

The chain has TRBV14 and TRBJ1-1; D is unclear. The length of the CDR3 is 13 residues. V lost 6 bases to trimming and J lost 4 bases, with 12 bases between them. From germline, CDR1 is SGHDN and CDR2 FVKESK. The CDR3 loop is CASRLSGGTEAFF. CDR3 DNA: TGTGCCAGCAGACTCTCCGGTGGCACTGAAGCTTTCTTT.

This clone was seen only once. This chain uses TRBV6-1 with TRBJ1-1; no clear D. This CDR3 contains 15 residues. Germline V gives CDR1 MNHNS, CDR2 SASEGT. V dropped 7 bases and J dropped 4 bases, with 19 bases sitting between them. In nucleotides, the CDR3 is TGTGCCAGCACAACGTTAGGACCCTGGGGCACTGAAGCTTTCTTT. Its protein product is CASTTLGPWGTEAFF.

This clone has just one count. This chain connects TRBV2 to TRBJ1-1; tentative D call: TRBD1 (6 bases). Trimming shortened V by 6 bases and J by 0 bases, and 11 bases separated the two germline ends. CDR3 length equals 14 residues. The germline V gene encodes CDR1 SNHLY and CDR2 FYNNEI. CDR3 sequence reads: CASRPDRLNTEAFF. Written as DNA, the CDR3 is TGTGCCAGCAGACCTGACAGGTTGAACACTGAAGCTTTCTTT.

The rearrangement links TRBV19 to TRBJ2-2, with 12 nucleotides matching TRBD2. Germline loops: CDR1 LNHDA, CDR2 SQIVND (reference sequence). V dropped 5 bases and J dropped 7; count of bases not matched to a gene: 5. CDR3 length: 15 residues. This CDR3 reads CASSATSGRRGELFF. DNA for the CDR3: TGTGCCAGTAGTGCGACTAGCGGGAGACGCGGGGAGCTGTTTTTT.

The CDR3 reads CASSLSVRAFEQYF. CDR3 nucleotide sequence: TGTGCCAGCAGCTTGAGCGTCCGGGCCTTCGAGCAGTACTTC. The chain carries TRBV5-5 and TRBJ2-7, with D uncertain. The V end lost 1 base, the J end lost 6 bases, and 14 bases lay between the germline ends. Germline lookup yields CDR1 SGHKS and CDR2 YYEKEE (reference sequence). The CDR3 spans 14 residues.

The CDR3 sequence is CASSLVNIEGREAFF. CDR3 sequence (DNA): TGTGCCAGCAGCTTAGTGAATATTGAGGGACGTGAAGCTTTCTTT. The gene calls are TRBV7-9 and TRBJ1-1, with D possibly TRBD1 on 5 matching bases. The CDR3 length is 15 residues. V was clipped by 1 base and J by 7 bases, with 16 bases between them. CDR1 and CDR2 from the germline V gene are SEHNR and FQNEAQ (reference sequence).